The source of this T cell receptor (beta chain) is a study of blood T cell repertoires in COVID-19. Whole-study context: The samples span acute and convalescent COVID-19 from the United States, Italy and Spain.

Generated by immunoSEQ multiplex PCR, the TCRdb table keeps only in-frame clones and is missing some. The repertoire includes 200,000 to 300,000 clones, around nine tenths of them detected once, and roughly 4.9% sits in the top ten. Sequenced input: peripheral blood. The clonotype comes from a woman aged 60 to 75 with COVID-19, enrolled during active disease.

CDR3 coding DNA: TGTGCCAGCAGCCTCTGGACTGGCGGGGAGCTGTTTTTT. Its protein product is CASSLWTGGELFF. J is TRBJ2-2 and V is TRBV3-1 (or the pseudogene TRBV3-2); possible D gene TRBD2, 5 bases. Trimming stripped 4 bases from V and 7 bases from J, with 10 bases between. Germline CDR1 and CDR2: LGHDT and YNNKEL (reference sequence). The CDR3 sequence is 13 residues long.